Below, one TCR beta chain is given with its context. This study enrolled people aged about 18 to 90 from about two dozen US geographic areas. Trimming pared 4 bases from V and 6 bases from J, leaving 16 bases between. From germline, CDR1 is LGHDT and CDR2 YNNKEL (reference sequence). This CDR3 comprises 14 residues. Per the original methods: Counts of nucleated cells, estimated from reference gene primer amplification, were obtained. TCRdb's copy holds only in-frame clones and misses some; the assay was immunoSEQ multiplex PCR. V, J and clone size were drawn from that table, and D and trimming were deduced from the DNA. The data show approximately 300,000 clones, with 85% to 90% seen just once and over 3.5% held by the top ten. The data originate from a study of blood T cell repertoires in COVID-19. Study background: T cells, B-cell-depleted T cells, or PBMCs provided the cDNA or gDNA that served as material.

Sequenced input: PBMCs or T cells enriched from blood (not recorded which). The TCR originated in a man aged 25-40 years who had recovered from COVID-19. The J gene is TRBJ2-7, the V gene TRBV3-1 (or the pseudogene TRBV3-2); no clear D. The CDR3 region is CASSPFSLAREQYF. CDR3 nucleotides: TGTGCCAGCAGCCCGTTCAGCTTAGCACGCGAGCAGTACTTC.